The 18 T cell receptor beta chains below were found in one sample sequenced in a study of T cell responses to AZD1222 COVID-19 vaccine. The method was immunoSEQ multiplex PCR; TCRdb's version includes in-frame clones alone and lacks a portion of them. The sample has more than 95,000 clones; roughly 88% are singletons. The source material was peripheral blood, sampled on day 0 of AZD1222 vaccination. The receptors stem from an adult in good health.

This chain joins TRBV7-2 and TRBJ2-7, with a tentative D call TRBD2 (5 bases). The CDR3 spans 14 residues. Germline V gene data show CDR1 as SGHTA and CDR2 as FQGNSA. Trimming cost V 1 base and J 3 bases, with 10 bases left between them. CDR3 loop: CASSLGRRDYEQYF. The CDR3 DNA sequence: TGTGCCAGCAGCTTAGGACGTCGGGACTACGAGCAGTACTTC.

This rearrangement joins TRBV6-5 to TRBJ1-3; D not resolved. Per germline, CDR1 MNHEY and CDR2 SVGAGI. The CDR3 spans 13 residues. V was pared by 7 bases and J by 6 bases, with 13 bases between. This chain's CDR3 is CASISTTPNTIYF. The CDR3 bases are TGTGCCAGCATTAGTACAACCCCAAACACCATATATTTT.

The chain combines TRBV5-4 with TRBJ1-1, with TRBD1 identical over 9 bases. Germline V gene sequence: CDR1 SGHNT, CDR2 YYREEE (reference sequence). The length of the CDR3 is 15 residues. The ends lost 4 bases at V and 6 bases at J; junction bases unmatched: 10. The CDR3 loop reads CASSPPDRGGAEAFF. CDR3 nucleotide sequence: TGTGCCAGCAGCCCCCCCGACAGGGGGGGTGCTGAAGCTTTCTTT.

This clone appeared a single time. V is TRBV27 and J is TRBJ2-7, with 9 positions matching TRBD2. This CDR3 is built from 15 residues. V lost 6 bases, J lost 0 bases, and 6 bases stayed unmatched. Germline-derived CDR1 and CDR2 are MNHEY and SMNVEV (reference sequence). The CDR3 spells CASRLAGRLSYEQYF. In nucleotides, the CDR3 is TGTGCCAGCAGGCTAGCGGGAAGACTCTCCTACGAGCAGTACTTC.

The chain combines TRBV5-8 with TRBJ2-1; 9 nucleotides align to TRBD1. Germline V lookup: CDR1 SGHTS, CDR2 YDEGEE. The junction had 6 bases not matched to a gene; V was cut back by 0 bases and J by 8 bases. This CDR3 spans 15 amino acids. Written as DNA, the CDR3 is TGTGCCAGCAGCTTGGGGTTTACAGGGGGCGATGAGCAGTTCTTC. Residues: CASSLGFTGGDEQFF.

The chain uses TRBV28 and TRBJ2-7; 7 bases map to TRBD2. Germline V gives CDR1 MDHEN, CDR2 SYDVKM. Losses at the gene ends were 2 bases for V and 0 bases for J; bases not matched to a gene: 4. The CDR3 loop spans 15 amino acids. The DNA for the CDR3 is TGTGCCAGCAGTTTAGGAGGCGGGAGCTCCTACGAGCAGTACTTC. This gives the protein CASSLGGGSSYEQYF.

The CDR3 here is CACRAISGNTIYF. In nucleotides, the CDR3 is TGTGCCTGCCGAGCCATCTCTGGAAACACCATATATTTT. V usage is TRBV19 and J usage is TRBJ1-3; D not resolved. V lost 11 bases and J 0 bases, leaving 11 bases between the germline ends. The CDR3 sequence is 13 residues long. Germline V lookup: CDR1 LNHDA, CDR2 SQIVND (reference sequence).

The chain uses TRBV2 and TRBJ2-5; D tentatively reads TRBD1 or TRBD2 (5 bases each). Germline V gene data show CDR1 as SNHLY and CDR2 as FYNNEI. V dropped 6 bases and J dropped 2 bases, with 13 bases sitting between them. This CDR3 has 14 residues. The DNA for the CDR3 is TGTGCCAGCAGGGGGGTAGGACGGCAAGAGACCCAGTACTTC. This encodes CASRGVGRQETQYF. Combining the CDR3 with reference TRBV2 and TRBJ2-5 gives the whole variable domain EPEVTQTPSHQVTQMGQEVILRCVPISNHLYFYWYRQILGQKVEFLVSFYNNEISEKSEIFDDQFSVERPDGSNFTLKIRSTKLEDSAMYFCASRGVGRQETQYFGPGTRLLVL.

This chain joins TRBV11-2 and TRBJ1-4; D not resolved. The CDR3 is made up of 18 amino acids. V gave up 2 bases and J gave up 5 bases, with 21 bases separating them. Germline V gives CDR1 SGHAT, CDR2 FQNNGV. CDR3 sequence: CASSLKRYVGGENEKLFF. The CDR3 DNA follows: TGTGCCAGCAGCTTAAAGCGATACGTGGGTGGAGAGAATGAAAAACTGTTTTTT.

The chain has TRBV27 and TRBJ2-2, with TRBD1 identical over 9 bases. Losses at the gene ends were 5 bases for V and 4 bases for J; bases not matched to a gene: 8. The CDR3 extends over 16 amino acids. Germline CDR1 MNHEY, CDR2 SMNVEV (reference sequence). CDR3 in DNA: TGTGCCAGCAGTATCTGGACAGGGGATGGCACCGGGGAGCTGTTTTTT. Protein: CASSIWTGDGTGELFF.

The chain recombines TRBV5-1 with TRBJ1-1, with unresolved D. The CDR3 loop spans 15 amino acids. The germline gives CDR1 SGHRS, CDR2 YFSETQ. V gave up 0 bases and J gave up 0 bases, with 9 bases separating them. CDR3 protein: CASSLVVSMNTEAFF. The DNA of the CDR3 is TGCGCCAGCAGCTTGGTGGTATCCATGAACACTGAAGCTTTCTTT.

V and J are TRBV10-3 and TRBJ2-7, with 10 positions matching TRBD2. This CDR3 contains 13 residues. CDR1 and CDR2 from the germline V gene are ENHRY and SYGVKD. The J segment lost 3 bases and the V segment lost 8 bases, leaving 4 bases of the junction unmatched. The CDR3 region is CAISGLANYEQYF. DNA of the CDR3: TGTGCCATCTCGGGACTAGCGAACTACGAGCAGTACTTC.

The V and J genes are TRBV6-2 or TRBV6-3 and TRBJ2-1, with D uncertain. Between the trimmed V and J ends, which lost 0 bases and 0 bases, there was a span of 15 bases. The CDR3 totals 18 residues. Germline CDR1 reads MNHEY; CDR2 reads SVGEGT. DNA for the CDR3: TGTGCCAGCAGTTACTCGAAGTCGACGGCGAGCTCCTACAATGAGCAGTTCTTC. Residues: CASSYSKSTASSYNEQFF.

The rearrangement links TRBV10-2 to TRBJ1-2; D not resolved. Deletions cut 0 bases from V and 11 bases from J, with 7 bases between. The CDR3 covers 11 residues. Germline V CDR1 and CDR2: WSHSY, SAAADI. CDR3 amino acids: CASSESRDYTF. The CDR3, as DNA: TGCGCCAGCAGTGAGTCGAGGGATTACACCTTC.

In its sample, this clone was seen a few times. The chain combines TRBV7-6 with TRBJ2-7; 10 bases are shared with TRBD1. The CDR3 covers 15 residues. Germline V gene sequence: CDR1 SGHVS, CDR2 FNYEAQ. V was pared by 4 bases and J by 3 bases, with 6 bases of the junction left unmatched. CDR3 loop: CASSSRTGGSYEQYF. The CDR3 bases are TGTGCCAGCAGCTCACGGACAGGGGGAAGCTACGAGCAGTACTTC.

The V call is TRBV27, the J call TRBJ2-7; 7 nucleotides match TRBD2. The CDR3 spans 14 residues. Per the germline V gene, CDR1 is MNHEY and CDR2 is SMNVEV (reference sequence). Trimming at V came to 1 base and at J to 2 bases, leaving 2 bases not matched to a gene. The DNA for the CDR3 is TGTGCCAGCAGTTTATTAGCGGGTACCTACGAGCAGTACTTC. Protein product: CASSLLAGTYEQYF.

With respect to this clone: The sample has other DNA sequences that encode this CDR3 too. The rearrangement joins TRBV6-2 or TRBV6-3 to TRBJ2-7, with unresolved D. Germline CDR1 and CDR2: MNHEY and SVGEGT. Between the trimmed V and J ends, which lost 2 bases and 1 base, there was a span of 3 bases. The CDR3 is 12 residues long. CDR3 loop: CASSYPSYEQYF. The CDR3 region has the DNA TGTGCCAGCAGTTACCCATCCTACGAGCAGTACTTC.

The chain joins TRBV25-1 to TRBJ2-1, with TRBD2 as a possible D gene (6 bases). V was pared by 3 bases and J by 2 bases, with 11 bases between. The CDR3 is 15 residues long. CDR1 is MGHDK and CDR2 is SYGVNS in the germline V gene. CDR3 in amino acids: CASSDGGRAYNEQFF. The CDR3 bases are TGTGCCAGCAGTGACGGGGGACGGGCCTACAATGAGCAGTTCTTC.